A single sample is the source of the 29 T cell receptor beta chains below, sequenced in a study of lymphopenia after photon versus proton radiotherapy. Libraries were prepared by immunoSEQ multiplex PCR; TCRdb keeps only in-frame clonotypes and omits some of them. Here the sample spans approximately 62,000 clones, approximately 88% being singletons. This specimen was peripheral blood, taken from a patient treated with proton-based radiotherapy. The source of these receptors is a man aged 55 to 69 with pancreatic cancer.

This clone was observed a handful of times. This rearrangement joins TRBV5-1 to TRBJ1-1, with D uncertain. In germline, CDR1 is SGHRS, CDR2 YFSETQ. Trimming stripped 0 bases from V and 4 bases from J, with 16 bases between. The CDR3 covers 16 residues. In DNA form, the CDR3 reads TGCGCCAGCAGCTTGGTAACCGGAGTTTTGGGCACTGAAGCTTTCTTT. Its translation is CASSLVTGVLGTEAFF.

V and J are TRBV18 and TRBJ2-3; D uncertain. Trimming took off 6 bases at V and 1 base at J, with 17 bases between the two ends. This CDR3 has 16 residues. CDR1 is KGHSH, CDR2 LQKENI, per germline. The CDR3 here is CASSPRTRMGTDTQYF. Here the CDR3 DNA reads TGTGCCAGCTCTCCTCGGACGAGAATGGGCACAGATACGCAGTATTTT.

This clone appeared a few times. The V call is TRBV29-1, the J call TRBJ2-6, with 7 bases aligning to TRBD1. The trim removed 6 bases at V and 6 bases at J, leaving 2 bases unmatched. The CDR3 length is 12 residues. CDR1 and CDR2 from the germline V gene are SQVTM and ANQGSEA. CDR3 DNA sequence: TGCAGCGTCAGGGGGACGGCCAACGTCCTGACTTTC. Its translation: CSVRGTANVLTF.

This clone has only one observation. For the CDR3, the DNA is TGTGCCAGCAGCTTAGGCAGGAGCTCCTACAATGAGCAGTTCTTC. Encoded protein: CASSLGRSSYNEQFF. The chain uses TRBV11-3 and TRBJ2-1; no clear D gene. Germline V CDR1 and CDR2: SGHNT, YENEEA. This CDR3 is 15 amino acids long. V was cut by 1 base and J by 0 bases, with 7 bases left in between.

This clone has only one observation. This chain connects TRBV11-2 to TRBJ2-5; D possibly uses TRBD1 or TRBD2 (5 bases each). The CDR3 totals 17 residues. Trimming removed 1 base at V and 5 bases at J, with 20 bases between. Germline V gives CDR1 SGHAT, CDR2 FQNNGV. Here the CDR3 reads CASSLGRGRKRQETQYF. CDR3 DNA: TGTGCCAGCAGCTTAGGTCGGGGACGAAAAAGGCAGGAGACCCAGTACTTC. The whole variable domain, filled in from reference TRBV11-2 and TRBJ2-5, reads EAGVAQSPRYKIIEKRQSVAFWCNPISGHATLYWYQQILGQGPKLLIQFQNNGVVDDSQLPKDRFSAERLKGVDSTLKIQPAKLEDSAVYLCASSLGRGRKRQETQYFGPGTRLLVL.

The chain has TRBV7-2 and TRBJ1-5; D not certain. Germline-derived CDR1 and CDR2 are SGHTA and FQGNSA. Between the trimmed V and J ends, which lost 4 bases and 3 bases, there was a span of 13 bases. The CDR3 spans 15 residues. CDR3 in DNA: TGTGCCAGCAGCTCCGACGGTATGCACAATCAGCCCCAGCATTTT. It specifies CASSSDGMHNQPQHF.

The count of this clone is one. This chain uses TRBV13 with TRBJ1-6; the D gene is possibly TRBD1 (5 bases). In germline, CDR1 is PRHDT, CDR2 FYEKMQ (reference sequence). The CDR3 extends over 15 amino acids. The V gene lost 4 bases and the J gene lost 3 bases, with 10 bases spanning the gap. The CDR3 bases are TGTGCCAGCAGCTCAGACAGCCTCTATAATTCACCCCTCCACTTT. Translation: CASSSDSLYNSPLHF.

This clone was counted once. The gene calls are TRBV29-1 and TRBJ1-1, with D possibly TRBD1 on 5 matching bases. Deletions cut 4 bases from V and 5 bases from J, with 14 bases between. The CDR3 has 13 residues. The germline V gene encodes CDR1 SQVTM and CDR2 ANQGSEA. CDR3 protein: CSVGGRALTEAFF. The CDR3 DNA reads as TGCAGCGTTGGGGGCAGGGCCCTAACTGAAGCTTTCTTT.

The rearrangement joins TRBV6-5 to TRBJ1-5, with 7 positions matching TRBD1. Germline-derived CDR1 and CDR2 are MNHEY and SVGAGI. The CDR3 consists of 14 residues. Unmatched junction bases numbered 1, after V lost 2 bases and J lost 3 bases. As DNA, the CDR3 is TGTGCCAGCAGTTACGACAGGGTCAATCAGCCCCAGCATTTT. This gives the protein CASSYDRVNQPQHF.

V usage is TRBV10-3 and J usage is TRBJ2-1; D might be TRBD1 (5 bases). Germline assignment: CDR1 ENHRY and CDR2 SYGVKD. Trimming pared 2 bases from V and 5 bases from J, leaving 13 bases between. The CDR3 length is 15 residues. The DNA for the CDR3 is TGTGCCATCAGTGAGGGACATCCTCAGAACAATGAGCAGTTCTTC. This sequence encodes CAISEGHPQNNEQFF.

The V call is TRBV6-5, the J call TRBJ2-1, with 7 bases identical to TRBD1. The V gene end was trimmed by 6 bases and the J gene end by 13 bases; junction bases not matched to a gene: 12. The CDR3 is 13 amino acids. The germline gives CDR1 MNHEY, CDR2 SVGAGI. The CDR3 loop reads CASSSASRGSQFF. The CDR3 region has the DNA TGTGCCAGCAGCTCGGCCAGCAGGGGGTCCCAGTTCTTC.

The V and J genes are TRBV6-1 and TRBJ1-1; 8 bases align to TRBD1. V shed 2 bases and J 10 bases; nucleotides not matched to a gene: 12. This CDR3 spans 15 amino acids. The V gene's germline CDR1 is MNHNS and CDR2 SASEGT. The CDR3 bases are TGTGCCAGCAGTGAAATAAGGACAGGGATTTTGGCAGCTTTCTTT. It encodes CASSEIRTGILAAFF.

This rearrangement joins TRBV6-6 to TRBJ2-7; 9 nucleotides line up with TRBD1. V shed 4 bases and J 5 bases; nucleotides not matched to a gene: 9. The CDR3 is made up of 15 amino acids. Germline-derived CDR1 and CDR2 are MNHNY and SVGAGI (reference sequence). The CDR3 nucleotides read TGTGCCAGCAGTTGCGGACAGGGGATTCGGCACGAGCAGTACTTC. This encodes CASSCGQGIRHEQYF.

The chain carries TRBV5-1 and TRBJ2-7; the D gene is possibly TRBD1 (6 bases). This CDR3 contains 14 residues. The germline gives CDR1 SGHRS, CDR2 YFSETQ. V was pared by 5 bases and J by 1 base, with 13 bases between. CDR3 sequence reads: CASSSGTNSYEQYF. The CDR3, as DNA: TGCGCCAGCAGTTCCGGGACAAATTCCTACGAGCAGTACTTC.

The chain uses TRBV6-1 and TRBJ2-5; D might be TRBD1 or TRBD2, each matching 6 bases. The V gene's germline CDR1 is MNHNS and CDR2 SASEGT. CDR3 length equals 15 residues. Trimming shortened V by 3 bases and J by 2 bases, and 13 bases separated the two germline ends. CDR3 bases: TGTGCCAGCAGTGAGATGCCGGGGGCTCAAGAGACCCAGTACTTC. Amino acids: CASSEMPGAQETQYF.

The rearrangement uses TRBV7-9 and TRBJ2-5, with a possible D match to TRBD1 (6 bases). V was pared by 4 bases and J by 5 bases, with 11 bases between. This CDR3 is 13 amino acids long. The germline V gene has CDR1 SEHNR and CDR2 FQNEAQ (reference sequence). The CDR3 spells CASSSGTYETQYF. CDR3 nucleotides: TGTGCCAGCAGCTCGGGGACATATGAGACCCAGTACTTC.

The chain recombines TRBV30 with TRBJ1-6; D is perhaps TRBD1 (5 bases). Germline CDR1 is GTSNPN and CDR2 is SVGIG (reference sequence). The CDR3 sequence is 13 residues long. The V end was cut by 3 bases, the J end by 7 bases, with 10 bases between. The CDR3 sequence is CAWSAQANSPLHF. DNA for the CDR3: TGTGCCTGGAGCGCACAGGCGAATTCACCCCTCCACTTT.

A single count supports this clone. The CDR3 region is CASSLAGGKTGELFF. The DNA for the CDR3 is TGTGCCAGCAGTTTGGCAGGGGGTAAAACCGGGGAGCTGTTTTTT. This chain connects TRBV27 to TRBJ2-2, with 7 nucleotides matching TRBD1. Germline-derived CDR1 and CDR2 are MNHEY and SMNVEV (reference sequence). This CDR3 region has 15 residues. V shed 3 bases, J shed 5 bases, and the junction held 6 bases outside the gene matches.

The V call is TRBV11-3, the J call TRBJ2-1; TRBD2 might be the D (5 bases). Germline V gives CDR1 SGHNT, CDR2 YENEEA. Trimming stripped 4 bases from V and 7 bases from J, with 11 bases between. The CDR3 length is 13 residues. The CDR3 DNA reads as TGTGCCAGCAGCTCCTCGGACTTGAATGAGCAGTTCTTC. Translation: CASSSSDLNEQFF.

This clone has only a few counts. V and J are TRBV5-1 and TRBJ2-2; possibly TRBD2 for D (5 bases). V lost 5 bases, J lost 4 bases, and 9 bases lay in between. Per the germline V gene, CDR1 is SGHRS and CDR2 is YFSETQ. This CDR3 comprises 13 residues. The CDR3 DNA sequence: TGCGCCAGCAGAACTAGTTCCACCGGGGAGCTGTTTTTT. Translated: CASRTSSTGELFF.

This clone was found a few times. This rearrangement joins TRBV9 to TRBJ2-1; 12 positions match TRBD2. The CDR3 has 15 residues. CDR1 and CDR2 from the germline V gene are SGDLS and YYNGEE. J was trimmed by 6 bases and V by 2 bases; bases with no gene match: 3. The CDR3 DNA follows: TGTGCCAGCAGCGTCGGGACTAGCGGGTTCAATGAGCAGTTCTTC. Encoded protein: CASSVGTSGFNEQFF.

CDR3 DNA sequence: TGTGCCAGTAGTTATTTGTTTGCGGCCGTCAATCAGCCCCAGCATTTT. The encoded protein is CASSYLFAAVNQPQHF. The rearrangement links TRBV19 to TRBJ1-5; D ambiguous. Trimming stripped 5 bases from V and 3 bases from J, with 17 bases between. Germline CDR1 reads LNHDA; CDR2 reads SQIVND (reference sequence). The CDR3 is 16 amino acids. Filled out from reference TRBV19 and TRBJ1-5, the complete variable domain reads DGGITQSPKYLFRKEGQNVTLSCEQNLNHDAMYWYRQDPGQGLRLIYYSQIVNDFQKGDIAEGYSVSREKKESFPLTVTSAQKNPTAFYLCASSYLFAAVNQPQHFGDGTRLSIL.

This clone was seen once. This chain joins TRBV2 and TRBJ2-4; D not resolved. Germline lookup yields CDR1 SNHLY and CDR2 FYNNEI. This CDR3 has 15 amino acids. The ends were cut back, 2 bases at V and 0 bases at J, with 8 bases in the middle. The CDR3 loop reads CASSESRLAKNIQYF. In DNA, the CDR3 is TGTGCCAGCAGTGAATCCAGGCTAGCCAAAAACATTCAGTACTTC.

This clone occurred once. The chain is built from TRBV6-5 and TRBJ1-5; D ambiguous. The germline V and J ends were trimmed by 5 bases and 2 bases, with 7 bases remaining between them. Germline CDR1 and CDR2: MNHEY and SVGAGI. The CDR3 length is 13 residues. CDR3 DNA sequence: TGTGCCAGCAGTGACGGCGGCAATCAGCCCCAGCATTTT. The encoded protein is CASSDGGNQPQHF.

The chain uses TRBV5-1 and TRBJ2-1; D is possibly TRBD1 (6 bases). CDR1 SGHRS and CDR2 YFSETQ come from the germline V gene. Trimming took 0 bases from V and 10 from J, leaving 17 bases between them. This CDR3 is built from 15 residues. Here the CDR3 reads CASSLASYGGHEQFF. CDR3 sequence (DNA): TGCGCCAGCAGCTTGGCCAGTTATGGGGGCCACGAGCAGTTCTTC.

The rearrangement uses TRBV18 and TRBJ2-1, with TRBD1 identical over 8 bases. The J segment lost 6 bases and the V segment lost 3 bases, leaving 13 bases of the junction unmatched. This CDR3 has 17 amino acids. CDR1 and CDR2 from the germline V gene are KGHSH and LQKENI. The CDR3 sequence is CASSPGAGGLGSNEQFF. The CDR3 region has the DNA TGTGCCAGCTCACCCGGGGCAGGGGGCCTAGGCTCCAATGAGCAGTTCTTC.

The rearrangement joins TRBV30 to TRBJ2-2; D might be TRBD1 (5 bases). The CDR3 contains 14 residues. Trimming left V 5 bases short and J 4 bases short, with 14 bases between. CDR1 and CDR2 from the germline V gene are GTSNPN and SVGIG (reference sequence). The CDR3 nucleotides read TGTGCCTGGGGAAGCAGGGTGGGCACCGGGGAGCTGTTTTTT. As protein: CAWGSRVGTGELFF.

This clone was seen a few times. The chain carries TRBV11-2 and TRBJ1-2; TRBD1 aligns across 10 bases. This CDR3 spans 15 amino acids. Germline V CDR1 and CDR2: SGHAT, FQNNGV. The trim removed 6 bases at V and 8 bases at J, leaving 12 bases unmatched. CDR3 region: CASSSVGQGRSGYTF. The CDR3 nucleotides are TGTGCCAGCAGTTCCGTGGGACAGGGGAGGTCAGGCTACACCTTC.

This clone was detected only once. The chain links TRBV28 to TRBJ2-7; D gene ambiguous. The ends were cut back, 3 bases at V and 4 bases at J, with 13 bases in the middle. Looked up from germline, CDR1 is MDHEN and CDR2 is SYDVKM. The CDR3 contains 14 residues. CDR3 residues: CASSLETLLYEQYF. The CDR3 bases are TGTGCCAGCAGTTTGGAGACTCTCCTGTACGAGCAGTACTTC. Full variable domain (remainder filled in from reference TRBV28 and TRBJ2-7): DVKVTQSSRYLVKRTGEKVFLECVQDMDHENMFWYRQDPGLGLRLIYFSYDVKMKEKGDIPEGYSVSREKKERFSLILESASTNQTSMYLCASSLETLLYEQYFGPGTRLTVT.